This T cell receptor beta chain was sequenced for a study of T cell responses to AZD1222 COVID-19 vaccine. Data came from immunoSEQ multiplex PCR; TCRdb stores just in-frame clones and leaves some out. The profile shows about 120,000 clones, roughly 90% of them singletons. About this clone itself: What it binds is unknown.

Whole-study findings and limits: Researchers report vaccine-associated CD4 TCRs spanning spike, with dominance at 160-218 and 743-854. It was only after the peak T cell response that any repertoires were sampled. Reportedly, nearly half the spike-specific TCRs target unmutated variant regions.

The sequencing here drew on peripheral blood, taken 28 days after the second AZD1222 dose. The receptor was isolated from an adult who received the AZD1222 COVID-19 vaccine.

CDR3 sequence: CASSVGQHSGNTIYF. The DNA for the CDR3 is TGTGCCAGCAGCGTTGGACAGCACTCTGGAAACACCATATATTTT. The chain combines TRBV9 with TRBJ1-3; tentative D call: TRBD1 (6 bases). The CDR3 loop spans 15 amino acids. Germline V gives CDR1 SGDLS, CDR2 YYNGEE. V shed 2 bases and J shed 0 bases, with 9 bases lying between them.